A single sample is the source of the 26 T cell receptor beta chains below, sequenced in a study of blood T cell repertoires in COVID-19. Here immunoSEQ multiplex PCR was the method, and the copy in TCRdb shows in-frame clones only, minus some. Of 140,000 to 150,000 clones in the sample, roughly 76% are singletons; the top ten hold roughly 8.3%. The sequenced sample was peripheral blood. The source is a human donor with acute or convalescent COVID-19. The donor label of this sample is uncertain.

The chain uses TRBV24-1 and TRBJ1-2; TRBD1 is a possible D gene (6 bases). Trimming shortened V by 3 bases and J by 8 bases, and 15 bases separated the two germline ends. The CDR3 sequence is 14 residues long. Germline lookup yields CDR1 KGHDR and CDR2 SFDVKD. The CDR3 region is CATSDPLTRGGYTF. CDR3 DNA: TGTGCCACCAGTGATCCATTGACCAGGGGCGGCTACACCTTC.

The V call is TRBV5-6, the J call TRBJ1-4, with D tentatively TRBD1 (5 bases). This CDR3 spans 15 amino acids. Germline CDR1 reads SGHDT; CDR2 reads YYEEEE. V shed 4 bases and J shed 0 bases, with 10 bases lying between them. The CDR3 reads CASSVVGATNEKLFF. CDR3 nucleotide sequence: TGTGCCAGCAGCGTGGTAGGGGCAACTAATGAAAAACTGTTTTTT.

This chain connects TRBV3-1 (or the pseudogene TRBV3-2) to TRBJ1-3; possibly TRBD1 for D (5 bases). The CDR3 loop spans 16 amino acids. The V gene's germline CDR1 is LGHDT and CDR2 YNNKEL (reference sequence). V shed 4 bases and J shed 0 bases, with 13 bases lying between them. DNA for the CDR3: TGTGCCAGCAGCCGCAATCAGGGTCCCTCTGGAAACACCATATATTTT. Translation: CASSRNQGPSGNTIYF.

V is TRBV5-4 and J is TRBJ2-5; the match to TRBD1 covers 12 bases. There are 15 residues in the CDR3. Per the germline V gene, CDR1 is SGHNT and CDR2 is YYREEE (reference sequence). Trimming removed 4 bases from V and 5 bases from J; junction bases left unmatched: 6. The CDR3 region is CASSVGQGAWETQYF. The CDR3 bases are TGTGCCAGCAGCGTGGGACAGGGGGCGTGGGAGACCCAGTACTTC.

The chain links TRBV6-5 to TRBJ2-3; D remains unclear. In germline, CDR1 is MNHEY, CDR2 SVGAGI. The V end lost 6 bases, the J end lost 0 bases, and 10 bases lay between the germline ends. The length of the CDR3 is 14 residues. DNA for the CDR3: TGTGCCAGCAGGGTCGATACTAGCACAGATACGCAGTATTTT. Amino acid sequence: CASRVDTSTDTQYF.

The V and J genes are TRBV12-3 or TRBV12-4 and TRBJ1-1; no definite D call. CDR3 size: 13 residues. The V end lost 5 bases, the J end lost 0 bases, and 7 bases lay between the germline ends. CDR3 sequence reads: CASSPGMNTEAFF. The CDR3 coding sequence is TGTGCCAGCAGTCCGGGGATGAACACTGAAGCTTTCTTT.

The gene calls are TRBV3-1 (or the pseudogene TRBV3-2) and TRBJ2-7, with 8 bases matching TRBD1. Germline CDR1 is LGHDT and CDR2 is YNNKEL (reference sequence). V dropped 5 bases and J dropped 7; count of bases not matched to a gene: 7. This CDR3 has 13 residues. CDR3 protein: CASSAGGASEQYV. The CDR3 region has the DNA TGTGCCAGCAGCGCAGGGGGCGCCTCGGAGCAGTACGTC.

The gene calls are TRBV5-1 and TRBJ2-2, with D unresolved. Germline loops: CDR1 SGHRS, CDR2 YFSETQ. The length of the CDR3 is 12 residues. The V gene lost 4 bases and the J gene lost 7 bases, with 8 bases spanning the gap. The CDR3 nucleotides read TGCGCCAGCAGCCTTGTCGTCGGGGAGCTGTTTTTT. Residues: CASSLVVGELFF.

The chain carries TRBV7-9 and TRBJ2-1, with 16 bases matching TRBD2. Germline-derived CDR1 and CDR2 are SEHNR and FQNEAQ (reference sequence). There are 19 residues in the CDR3. The ends lost 3 bases at V and 6 bases at J; junction bases unmatched: 11. The CDR3 protein is CASSLGLAGGLNRPNEQFF. The CDR3 region has the DNA TGTGCCAGCAGCTTGGGACTAGCGGGGGGGCTAAACCGTCCCAATGAGCAGTTCTTC.

DNA for the CDR3: TGTGCCAGCAGCCAAGATTTAATAGGGGGAAGGGGGACGCAGTATTTT. Translating it yields CASSQDLIGGRGTQYF. The V gene is TRBV3-1 (or the pseudogene TRBV3-2), the J gene TRBJ2-3, with TRBD1 as a possible D gene (6 bases). V was cut by 0 bases and J by 9 bases, with 19 bases left in between. The CDR3 runs to 16 residues. Germline lookup yields CDR1 LGHDT and CDR2 YNNKEL (reference sequence).

V is TRBV18 and J is TRBJ1-4, with D possibly matching TRBD1 (6 bases). Germline V CDR1 and CDR2: KGHSH, LQKENI. V was clipped by 3 bases and J by 3 bases, with 8 bases between them. The length of the CDR3 is 14 residues. The CDR3 nucleotides read TGTGCCAGCTCACCGGGACACCCTAATGAAAAACTGTTTTTT. Its protein is CASSPGHPNEKLFF.

This chain joins TRBV2 and TRBJ2-2; D might be TRBD2 (6 bases). This CDR3 is 16 amino acids long. The ends were cut back, 4 bases at V and 9 bases at J, with 21 bases in the middle. The germline V gene has CDR1 SNHLY and CDR2 FYNNEI. The CDR3 region has the DNA TGTGCCAGCAGTGCCTCCCGGGACTCCCCTGGCCGGGAGCTGTTTTTT. It is translated as CASSASRDSPGRELFF.

The chain joins TRBV24-1 to TRBJ2-2; TRBD1 agrees at 9 bases. This CDR3 is built from 15 residues. The germline CDR1 and CDR2 sequences are KGHDR and SFDVKD. Germline trimming cut 3 bases from V and 7 bases from J; bases unmatched to any gene: 5. The CDR3 loop is CATSDPGTGYGELFF. The CDR3 DNA is TGTGCCACCAGTGATCCCGGGACAGGGTACGGGGAGCTGTTTTTT.

The V call is TRBV19, the J call TRBJ1-5, with D perhaps TRBD1 (5 bases). Germline V gives CDR1 LNHDA, CDR2 SQIVND (reference sequence). This CDR3 contains 17 residues. The V and J ends lost 4 bases and 4 bases respectively, with 20 bases between them. The CDR3 is CASSNRVGGSLNQPQHF. The CDR3 DNA reads TGTGCCAGTAGTAATCGGGTCGGGGGGAGCCTAAATCAGCCCCAGCATTTT.

The chain employs TRBV18 and TRBJ2-5; D may be TRBD1 (5 bases). Deletions cut 3 bases from V and 5 bases from J, with 16 bases between. This CDR3 is 15 amino acids long. Per germline, CDR1 KGHSH and CDR2 LQKENI. The DNA for the CDR3 is TGTGCCAGCTCACCCTTTACGGACATTTCGGAGACCCAGTACTTC. Translation: CASSPFTDISETQYF.

The chain has TRBV15 and TRBJ2-3, with D tentatively TRBD1 (5 bases). The germline V gene encodes CDR1 LNHNV and CDR2 YYDKDF (reference sequence). Trimming left V 0 bases short and J 2 bases short, with 9 bases between. This CDR3 region has 15 residues. This CDR3 is CATSRDAGLTDTQYF. DNA for the CDR3: TGTGCCACCAGCAGAGATGCAGGGCTCACAGATACGCAGTATTTT.

The chain couples TRBV6-5 to TRBJ1-6; D call uncertain. The CDR3 runs 13 residues. Trimming took 7 bases from V and 10 from J, leaving 14 bases between them. Germline V CDR1 and CDR2: MNHEY, SVGAGI. The CDR3 DNA follows: TGTGCCAGCACCGGGCGGGTGGGATCACCCCTCCACTTT. Translation gives CASTGRVGSPLHF.

The rearrangement joins TRBV3-1 (or the pseudogene TRBV3-2) to TRBJ1-1; tentative D call: TRBD1 (5 bases). The length of the CDR3 is 14 residues. The germline CDR1 and CDR2 sequences are LGHDT and YNNKEL (reference sequence). V was cut by 4 bases and J by 8 bases, with 17 bases left in between. The chain's CDR3 is CASSPRRVGREAFF. The CDR3 nucleotides are TGTGCCAGCAGCCCCCGCAGGGTTGGGCGGGAAGCTTTCTTT.

This clone was counted only a few times. The chain uses TRBV6-1 and TRBJ1-3, with D possibly TRBD1 on 5 matching bases. CDR1 and CDR2 from the germline V gene are MNHNS and SASEGT. CDR3 length: 17 amino acids. Trimming stripped 0 bases from V and 0 bases from J, with 12 bases between. The CDR3: CASSEAHGGSSGNTIYF. The CDR3 DNA sequence: TGTGCCAGCAGTGAAGCGCATGGGGGGAGCTCTGGAAACACCATATATTTT.

V and J are TRBV7-2 and TRBJ1-5, with 7 bases identical to TRBD1. J gave up 8 bases and V 3 bases, and 10 bases lay outside the gene matches. The CDR3 covers 15 residues. Per germline, CDR1 SGHTA and CDR2 FQGNSA. The CDR3 DNA reads TGTGCCAGCAGCTTCGGACAGGTCCTGGCTGAGCCCCAGCATTTT. Translated: CASSFGQVLAEPQHF. Variable domain in full (rest from reference TRBV7-2 and TRBJ1-5): GAGVSQSPSNKVTEKGKDVELRCDPISGHTALYWYRQSLGQGLEFLIYFQGNSAPDKSGLPSDRFSAERTGGSVSTLTIQRTQQEDSAVYLCASSFGQVLAEPQHFGDGTRLSIL.

The chain is built from TRBV7-8 and TRBJ1-2, with a tentative D call TRBD1 (6 bases). CDR3 length: 14 amino acids. Trimming shortened V by 5 bases and J by 4 bases, and 14 bases separated the two germline ends. CDR1 SGHVS and CDR2 FQNEAQ come from the germline V gene. The CDR3 DNA follows: TGTGCCAGCAGCCTCCGGACAGACATCTATGGCTACACCTTC. It specifies CASSLRTDIYGYTF.

The rearrangement links TRBV7-9 to TRBJ1-2; no clear D. This CDR3 has 14 amino acids. CDR1 and CDR2 from the germline V gene are SEHNR and FQNEAQ (reference sequence). The germline V and J ends were trimmed by 5 bases and 8 bases, with 18 bases remaining between them. CDR3 amino acids: CASSTDFGFTGYTF. In nucleotides, the CDR3 is TGTGCCAGCAGCACGGACTTTGGGTTTACCGGCTACACCTTC.

The chain has TRBV10-3 and TRBJ1-3; the D is unclear. V lost 2 bases to trimming and J lost 0 bases, with 14 bases between them. In germline, CDR1 is ENHRY, CDR2 SYGVKD. This CDR3 has 17 residues. The CDR3 is CAISETVTRSSGNTIYF. DNA of the CDR3: TGTGCCATCAGTGAGACAGTCACCCGAAGCTCTGGAAACACCATATATTTT.

The chain recombines TRBV19 with TRBJ1-1; perhaps TRBD1 as D (6 bases). Trimming left V 3 bases short and J 3 bases short, with 11 bases between. Germline lookup yields CDR1 LNHDA and CDR2 SQIVND (reference sequence). The CDR3 totals 14 residues. CDR3 nucleotide sequence: TGTGCCAGTAGTATGGGGGCAGGCTACACTGAAGCTTTCTTT. Amino acids: CASSMGAGYTEAFF.

This clone was counted a few times. The chain recombines TRBV4-1 with TRBJ1-5; TRBD1 aligns across 11 bases. Per germline, CDR1 MGHRA and CDR2 YSYEKL. J was trimmed by 2 bases and V by 0 bases; bases with no gene match: 3. The CDR3 runs 17 residues. The CDR3 protein is CASSQDRTGGGNQPQHF. The CDR3, as DNA: TGCGCCAGCAGCCAAGACCGGACAGGGGGCGGCAATCAGCCCCAGCATTTT.

This clone was detected a few times. The V gene is TRBV20-1, the J gene TRBJ1-2; TRBD1 is a possible D gene (5 bases). CDR1 is DFQATT, CDR2 SNEGSKA, per germline (reference sequence). The CDR3 has 11 residues. The ends were cut back, 2 bases at V and 10 bases at J, with 11 bases in the middle. The CDR3 loop is CSARTEGDYTF. In DNA form, the CDR3 reads TGCAGTGCTAGAACAGAAGGGGACTACACCTTC.